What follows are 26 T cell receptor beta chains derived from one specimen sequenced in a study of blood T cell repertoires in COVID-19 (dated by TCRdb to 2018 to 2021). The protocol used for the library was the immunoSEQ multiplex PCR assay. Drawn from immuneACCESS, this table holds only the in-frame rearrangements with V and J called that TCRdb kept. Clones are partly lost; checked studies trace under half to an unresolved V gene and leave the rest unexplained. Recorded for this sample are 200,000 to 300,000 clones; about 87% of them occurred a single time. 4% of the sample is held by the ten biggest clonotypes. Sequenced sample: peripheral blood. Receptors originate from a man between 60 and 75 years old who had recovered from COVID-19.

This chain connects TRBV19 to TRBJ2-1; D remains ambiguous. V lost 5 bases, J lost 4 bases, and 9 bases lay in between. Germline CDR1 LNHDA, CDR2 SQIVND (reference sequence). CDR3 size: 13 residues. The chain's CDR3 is CASSVNRYNEQFF. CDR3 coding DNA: TGTGCCAGTAGTGTTAATCGTTACAATGAGCAGTTCTTC.

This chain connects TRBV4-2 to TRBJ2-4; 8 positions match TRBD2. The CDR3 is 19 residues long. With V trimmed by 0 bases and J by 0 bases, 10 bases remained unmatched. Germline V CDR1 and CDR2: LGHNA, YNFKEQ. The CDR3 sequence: CASSQESMSGGIAKNIQYF. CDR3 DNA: TGTGCCAGCAGCCAAGAATCGATGTCGGGGGGGATAGCCAAAAACATTCAGTACTTC.

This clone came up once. CDR3 coding DNA: TGTGCCAGCAGCCTACAGGGGGCGGGCTATGGCTACACCTTC. It yields the protein CASSLQGAGYGYTF. This chain connects TRBV7-9 to TRBJ1-2; 9 bases line up with TRBD1. The V gene's germline CDR1 is SEHNR and CDR2 FQNEAQ (reference sequence). With 5 bases clipped from V and 4 bases from J, the junction kept 5 bases outside the gene matches. The CDR3 is 14 residues long. The complete variable domain, with remaining parts taken from reference TRBV7-9 and TRBJ1-2, reads DTGVSQNPRHKITKRGQNVTFRCDPISEHNRLYWYRQTLGQGPEFLTYFQNEAQLEKSRLLSDRFSAERPKGSFSTLEIQRTEQGDSAMYLCASSLQGAGYGYTFGSGTRLTVV.

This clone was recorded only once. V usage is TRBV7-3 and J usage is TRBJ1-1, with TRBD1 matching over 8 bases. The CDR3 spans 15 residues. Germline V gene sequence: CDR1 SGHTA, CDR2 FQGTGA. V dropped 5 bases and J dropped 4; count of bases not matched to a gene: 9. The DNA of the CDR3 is TGTGCCAGCAGCCGCTCGTCAGGGACAGGCACTGAAGCTTTCTTT. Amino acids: CASSRSSGTGTEAFF.

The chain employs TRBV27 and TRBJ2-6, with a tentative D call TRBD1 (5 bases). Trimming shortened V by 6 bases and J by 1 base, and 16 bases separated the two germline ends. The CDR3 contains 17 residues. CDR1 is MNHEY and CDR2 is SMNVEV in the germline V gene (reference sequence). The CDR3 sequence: CASSWSGRVSGANVLTF. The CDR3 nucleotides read TGTGCCAGCAGCTGGTCGGGCAGGGTATCTGGGGCCAACGTCCTGACTTTC.

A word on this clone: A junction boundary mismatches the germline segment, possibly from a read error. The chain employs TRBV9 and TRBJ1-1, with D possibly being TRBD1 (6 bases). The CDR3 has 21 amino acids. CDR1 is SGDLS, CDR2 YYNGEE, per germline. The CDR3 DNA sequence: TGTGCCAGCAGCGTAAAGGGGGACATCACCGCTATAAACCGCGAGAACTCTGAAGCTTTCTTT. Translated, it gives CASSVKGDITAINRENSEAFF.

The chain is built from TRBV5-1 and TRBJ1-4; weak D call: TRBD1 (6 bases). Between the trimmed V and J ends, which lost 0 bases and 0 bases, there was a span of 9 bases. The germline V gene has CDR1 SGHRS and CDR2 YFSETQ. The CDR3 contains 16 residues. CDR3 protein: CASSLGTVTTNEKLFF. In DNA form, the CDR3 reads TGCGCCAGCAGCTTGGGGACAGTCACAACTAATGAAAAACTGTTTTTT.

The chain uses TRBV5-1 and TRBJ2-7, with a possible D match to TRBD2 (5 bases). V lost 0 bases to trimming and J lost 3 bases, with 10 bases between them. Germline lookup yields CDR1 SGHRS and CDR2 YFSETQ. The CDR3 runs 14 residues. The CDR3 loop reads CASSLEGSNYEQYF. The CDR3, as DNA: TGCGCCAGCAGCTTGGAAGGGAGTAACTACGAGCAGTACTTC.

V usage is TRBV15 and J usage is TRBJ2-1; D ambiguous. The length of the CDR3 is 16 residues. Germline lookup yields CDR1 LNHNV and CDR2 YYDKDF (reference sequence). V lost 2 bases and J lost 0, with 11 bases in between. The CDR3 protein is CATSRPMTSSYNEQFF. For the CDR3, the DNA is TGTGCCACCAGCAGACCGATGACAAGCTCCTACAATGAGCAGTTCTTC.

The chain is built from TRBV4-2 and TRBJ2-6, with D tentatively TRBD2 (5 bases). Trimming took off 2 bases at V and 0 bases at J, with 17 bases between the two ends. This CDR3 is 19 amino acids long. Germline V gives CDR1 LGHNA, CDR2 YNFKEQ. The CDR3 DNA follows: TGTGCCAGCAGCCAATTCCCCCAAGGACGGGGCTCTGGGGCCAACGTCCTGACTTTC. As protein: CASSQFPQGRGSGANVLTF.

Written as DNA, the CDR3 is TGTGCCAGCAGCCAGGAGGGGCGAAACTACGAGCAGTACTTC. This encodes CASSQEGRNYEQYF. The rearrangement uses TRBV3-1 (or the pseudogene TRBV3-2) and TRBJ2-7; D may be TRBD2 (6 bases). Germline-derived CDR1 and CDR2 are LGHDT and YNNKEL (reference sequence). The V end lost 3 bases, the J end lost 3 bases, and 12 bases lay between the germline ends. The CDR3 totals 14 residues.

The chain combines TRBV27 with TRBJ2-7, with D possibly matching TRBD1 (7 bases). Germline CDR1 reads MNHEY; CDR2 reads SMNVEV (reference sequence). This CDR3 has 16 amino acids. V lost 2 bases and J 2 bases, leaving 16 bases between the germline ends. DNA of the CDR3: TGTGCCAGCAGTTTACAGGAGGGGACAGCCCCCTACGAGCAGTACTTC. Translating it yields CASSLQEGTAPYEQYF.

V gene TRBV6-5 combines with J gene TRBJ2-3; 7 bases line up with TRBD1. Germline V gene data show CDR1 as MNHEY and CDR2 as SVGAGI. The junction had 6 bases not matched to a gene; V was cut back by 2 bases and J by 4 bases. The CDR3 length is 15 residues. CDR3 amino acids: CASSYGQALADTQYF. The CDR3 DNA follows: TGTGCCAGCAGTTACGGACAGGCATTGGCAGATACGCAGTATTTT.

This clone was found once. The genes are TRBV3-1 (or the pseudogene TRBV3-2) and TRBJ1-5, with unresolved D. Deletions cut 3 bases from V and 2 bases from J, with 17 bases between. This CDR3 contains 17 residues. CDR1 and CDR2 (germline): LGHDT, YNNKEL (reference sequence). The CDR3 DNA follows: TGTGCCAGCAGCCATGGGCTCAAACTCGGTGGCAATCAGCCCCAGCATTTT. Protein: CASSHGLKLGGNQPQHF.

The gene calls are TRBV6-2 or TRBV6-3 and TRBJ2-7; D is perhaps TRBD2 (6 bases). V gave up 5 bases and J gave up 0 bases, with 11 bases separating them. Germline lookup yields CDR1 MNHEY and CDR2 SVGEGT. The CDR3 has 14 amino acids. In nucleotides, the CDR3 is TGTGCCAGCAGTACCAGCGGGCCCTCCTACGAGCAGTACTTC. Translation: CASSTSGPSYEQYF.

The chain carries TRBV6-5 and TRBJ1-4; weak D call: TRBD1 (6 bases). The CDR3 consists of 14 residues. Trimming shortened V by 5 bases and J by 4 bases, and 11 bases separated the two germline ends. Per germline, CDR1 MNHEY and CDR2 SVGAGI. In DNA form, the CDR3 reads TGTGCCAGCAGTCGGGGGGCCCGTAATGAAAAACTGTTTTTT. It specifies CASSRGARNEKLFF.

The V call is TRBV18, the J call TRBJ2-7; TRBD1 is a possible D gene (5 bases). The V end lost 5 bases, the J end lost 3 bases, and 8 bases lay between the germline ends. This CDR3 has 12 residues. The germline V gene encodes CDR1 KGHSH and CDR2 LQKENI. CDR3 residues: CASSIDSYEQYF. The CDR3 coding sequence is TGTGCCAGCTCAATCGACAGCTACGAGCAGTACTTC.

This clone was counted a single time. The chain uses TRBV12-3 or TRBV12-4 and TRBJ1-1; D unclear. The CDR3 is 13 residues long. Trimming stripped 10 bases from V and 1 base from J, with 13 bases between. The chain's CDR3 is CATTQTGNTEAFF. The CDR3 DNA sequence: TGTGCCACTACTCAGACGGGGAACACTGAAGCTTTCTTT.

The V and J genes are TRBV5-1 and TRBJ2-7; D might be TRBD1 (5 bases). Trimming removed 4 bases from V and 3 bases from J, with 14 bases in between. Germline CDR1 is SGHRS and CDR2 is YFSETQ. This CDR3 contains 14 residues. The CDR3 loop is CASSLDPRGYEQYF. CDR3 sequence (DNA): TGCGCCAGCAGCCTAGACCCAAGGGGCTACGAGCAGTACTTC. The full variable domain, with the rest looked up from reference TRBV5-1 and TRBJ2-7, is KAGVTQTPRYLIKTRGQQVTLSCSPISGHRSVSWYQQTPGQGLQFLFEYFSETQRNKGNFPGRFSGRQFSNSRSEMNVSTLELGDSALYLCASSLDPRGYEQYFGPGTRLTVT.

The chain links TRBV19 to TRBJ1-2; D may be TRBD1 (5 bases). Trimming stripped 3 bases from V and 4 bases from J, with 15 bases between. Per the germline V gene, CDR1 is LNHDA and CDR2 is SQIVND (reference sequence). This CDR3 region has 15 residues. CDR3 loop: CASSIETKGAYGYTF. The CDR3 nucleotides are TGTGCCAGTAGTATTGAGACAAAAGGGGCCTATGGCTACACCTTC.

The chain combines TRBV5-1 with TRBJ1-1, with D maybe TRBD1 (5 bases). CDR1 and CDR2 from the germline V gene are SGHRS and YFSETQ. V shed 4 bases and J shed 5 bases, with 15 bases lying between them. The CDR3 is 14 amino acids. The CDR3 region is CASSAKGRKTEAFF. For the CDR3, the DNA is TGCGCCAGCAGCGCTAAGGGGCGGAAAACTGAAGCTTTCTTT.

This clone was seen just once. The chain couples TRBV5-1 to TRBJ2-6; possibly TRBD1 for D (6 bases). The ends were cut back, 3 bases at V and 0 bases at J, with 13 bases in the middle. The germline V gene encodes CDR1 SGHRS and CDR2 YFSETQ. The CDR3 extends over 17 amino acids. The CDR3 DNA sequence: TGCGCCAGCAGCTCCCGACAGGCTCTCTCTGGGGCCAACGTCCTGACTTTC. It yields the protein CASSSRQALSGANVLTF.

DNA for the CDR3: TGTGCCAGCAGCCGACTATCCTCTGGAAACACCATATATTTT. Its translation: CASSRLSSGNTIYF. The chain couples TRBV14 to TRBJ1-3; D unresolved. The CDR3 consists of 14 residues. Germline CDR1 is SGHDN and CDR2 is FVKESK. The germline V and J ends were trimmed by 4 bases and 0 bases, with 7 bases remaining between them.

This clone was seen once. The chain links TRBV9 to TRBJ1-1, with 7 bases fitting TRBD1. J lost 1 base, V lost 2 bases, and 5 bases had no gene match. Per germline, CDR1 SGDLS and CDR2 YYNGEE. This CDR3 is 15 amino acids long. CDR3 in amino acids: CASSVAGTENTEAFF. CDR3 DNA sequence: TGTGCCAGCAGCGTTGCCGGGACAGAGAACACTGAAGCTTTCTTT. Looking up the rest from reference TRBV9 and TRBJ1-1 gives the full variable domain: DSGVTQTPKHLITATGQRVTLRCSPRSGDLSVYWYQQSLDQGLQFLIQYYNGEERAKGNILERFSAQQFPDLHSELNLSSLELGDSALYFCASSVAGTENTEAFFGQGTRLTVV.

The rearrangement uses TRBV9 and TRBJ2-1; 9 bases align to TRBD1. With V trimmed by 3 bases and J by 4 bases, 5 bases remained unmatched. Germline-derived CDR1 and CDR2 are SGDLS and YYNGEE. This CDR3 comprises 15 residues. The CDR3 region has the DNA TGTGCCAGCAGCGCGCGGGACAGGGTTTACAATGAGCAGTTCTTC. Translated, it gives CASSARDRVYNEQFF. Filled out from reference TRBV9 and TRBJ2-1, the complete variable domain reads DSGVTQTPKHLITATGQRVTLRCSPRSGDLSVYWYQQSLDQGLQFLIQYYNGEERAKGNILERFSAQQFPDLHSELNLSSLELGDSALYFCASSARDRVYNEQFFGPGTRLTVL.

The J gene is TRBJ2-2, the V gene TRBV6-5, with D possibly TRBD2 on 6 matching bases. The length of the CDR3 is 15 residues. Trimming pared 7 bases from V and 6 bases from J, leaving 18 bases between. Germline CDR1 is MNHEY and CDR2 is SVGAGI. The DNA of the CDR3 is TGTGCCAGCACAGGACGGCGGGGCCTTGCCGGGGAGCTGTTTTTT. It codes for CASTGRRGLAGELFF.